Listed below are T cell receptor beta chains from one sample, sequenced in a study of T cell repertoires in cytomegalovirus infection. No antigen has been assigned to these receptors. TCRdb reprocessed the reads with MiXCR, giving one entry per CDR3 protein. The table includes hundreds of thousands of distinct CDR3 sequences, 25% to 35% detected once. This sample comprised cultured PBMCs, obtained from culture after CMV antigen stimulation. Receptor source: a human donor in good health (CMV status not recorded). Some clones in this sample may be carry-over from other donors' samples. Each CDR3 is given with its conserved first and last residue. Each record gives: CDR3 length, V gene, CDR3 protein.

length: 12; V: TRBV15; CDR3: CATSRGEYGYTF
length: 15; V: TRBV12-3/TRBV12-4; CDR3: CASKWSGTGSHEQYF
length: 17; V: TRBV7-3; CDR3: CASSFNVVSGRTDTQYF
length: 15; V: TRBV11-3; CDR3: CASSLEMRGYNEQFF
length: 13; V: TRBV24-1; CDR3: CASSSPGAETQYF
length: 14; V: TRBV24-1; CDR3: CATSPGQGDQPQHF
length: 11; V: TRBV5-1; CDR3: CASSASRDLTF
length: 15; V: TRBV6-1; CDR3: CASSRLRQGEEKLFF
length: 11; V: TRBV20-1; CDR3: CSASNFGEAFF
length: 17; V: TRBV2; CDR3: CASIPGSSGVLSGELFF